This T cell receptor beta chain was captured in a study of T cells in Graves' hyperthyroidism and ophthalmopathy. General study findings and limits: Most thyroid-expanded clonotypes above 0.001 were also found in blood. Using 13 V-J features, a model discriminated ophthalmopathy from stable hyperthyroidism.

Source material for PBMCs was over 7.5 ml fresh peripheral blood. Amplified regions were TCR beta CDR3 sequences from RNA transcripts. First-round RT-PCR of the TCR CDR3 relied on the HTBI primer set. TCRdb re-analysed the multiplex PCR reads in MiXCR, keeping a single row per CDR3 protein. The data hold about 100,000 distinct CDR3 sequences, with 16% observed a single time. Germline loops: CDR1 SGHRS, CDR2 YFSETQ. The CDR3 loop spans 18 amino acids. The V end was cut by 0 bases, the J end by 5 bases, with 23 bases between. This clonotype was recorded at least ten times. Its specificity is unknown. V usage is TRBV5-1 and J usage is TRBJ1-1, with D perhaps TRBD1 (6 bases). The receptor's source is a woman aged 45 to 65 with Graves' hyperthyroidism. The source material was blood. This CDR3 reads CASSLGIPTVGQGTEAFF. CDR3 DNA: TGCGCCAGCAGCTTGGGGATCCCTACGGTGGGGCAGGGGACTGAAGCTTTCTTT.